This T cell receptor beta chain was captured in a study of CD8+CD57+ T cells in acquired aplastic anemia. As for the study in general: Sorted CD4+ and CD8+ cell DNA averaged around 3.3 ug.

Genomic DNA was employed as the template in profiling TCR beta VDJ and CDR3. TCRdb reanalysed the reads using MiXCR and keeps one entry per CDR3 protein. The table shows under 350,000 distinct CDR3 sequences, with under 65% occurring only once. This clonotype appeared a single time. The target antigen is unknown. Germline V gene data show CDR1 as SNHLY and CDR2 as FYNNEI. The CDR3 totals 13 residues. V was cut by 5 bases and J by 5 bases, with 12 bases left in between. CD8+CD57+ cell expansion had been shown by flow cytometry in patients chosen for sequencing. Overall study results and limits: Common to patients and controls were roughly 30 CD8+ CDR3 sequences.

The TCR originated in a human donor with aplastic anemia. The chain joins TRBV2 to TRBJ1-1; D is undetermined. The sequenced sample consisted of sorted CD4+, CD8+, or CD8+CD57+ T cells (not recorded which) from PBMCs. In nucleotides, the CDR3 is TGTGCCAGCAGTCAATCCAGGCGAACTGAAGCTTTCTTT. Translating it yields CASSQSRRTEAFF. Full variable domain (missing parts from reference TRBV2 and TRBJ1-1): EPEVTQTPSHQVTQMGQEVILRCVPISNHLYFYWYRQILGQKVEFLVSFYNNEISEKSEIFDDQFSVERPDGSNFTLKIRSTKLEDSAMYFCASSQSRRTEAFFGQGTRLTVV.